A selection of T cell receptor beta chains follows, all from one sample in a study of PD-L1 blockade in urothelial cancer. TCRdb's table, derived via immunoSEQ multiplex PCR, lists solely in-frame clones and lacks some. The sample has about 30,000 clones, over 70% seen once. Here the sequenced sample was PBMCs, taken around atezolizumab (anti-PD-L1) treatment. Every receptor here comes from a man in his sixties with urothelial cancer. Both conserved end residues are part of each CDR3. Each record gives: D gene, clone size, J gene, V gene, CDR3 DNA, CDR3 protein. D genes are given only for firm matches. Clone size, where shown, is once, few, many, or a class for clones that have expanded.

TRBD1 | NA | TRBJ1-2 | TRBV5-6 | TGTGCCAGCAGCTTGGTATTCGGGACAGGGAAGAGCGGCAACTATGGCTACACCTTC | CASSLVFGTGKSGNYGYTF
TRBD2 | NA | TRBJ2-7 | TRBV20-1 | TGCAGTGCTGGACCGGGGGGCGAGCAGTACTTC | CSAGPGGEQYF
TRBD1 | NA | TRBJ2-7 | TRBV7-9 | TGTGCCAGCAGCCCACAGGGGCGGGACGAGCAGTACTTC | CASSPQGRDEQYF
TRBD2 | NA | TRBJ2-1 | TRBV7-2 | TGTGCCAGCAGCTTTGTTCTAGCGGGAGGGCACAATGAGCAGTTCTTC | CASSFVLAGGHNEQFF
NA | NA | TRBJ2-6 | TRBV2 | TGTGCCAGCAGTAGGGGGGGCTCTGGGGCCAACGTCCTGACTTTC | CASSRGGSGANVLTF
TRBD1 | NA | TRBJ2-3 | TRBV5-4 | TGTGCCAGCAGCCAAGTTTTTGGACAGGGATTAGAAAATACGCAGTATTTT | CASSQVFGQGLENTQYF
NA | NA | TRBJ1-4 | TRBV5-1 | TGCGCCAGCAGCTTGTTGGCAGAAACTAATGAAAAACTGTTTTTT | CASSLLAETNEKLFF
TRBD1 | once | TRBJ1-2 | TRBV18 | TGTGCCAGCTCACCACCGACAGGGTTTGGAGGCTACACCTTC | CASSPPTGFGGYTF
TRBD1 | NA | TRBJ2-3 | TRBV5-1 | TGCGCCAGCAGGAGCGGACAGGGTGCATCTAGCACAGATACGCAGTATTTT | CASRSGQGASSTDTQYF
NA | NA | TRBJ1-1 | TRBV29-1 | TGCAGCGCGAACGAGGGGGTCACTGAAGCTTTCTTT | CSANEGVTEAFF
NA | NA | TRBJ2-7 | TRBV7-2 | TGTGCCAGCAGCGCACAGGGTGGAGTCGAGCAGTACTTC | CASSAQGGVEQYF
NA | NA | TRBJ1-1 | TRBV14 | TGTGCCAGCAGCCAAGAGGTGTTAGCGAACACTGAAGCTTTCTTT | CASSQEVLANTEAFF
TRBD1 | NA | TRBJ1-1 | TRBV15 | TGTGCCACCAGCAGGGCCCCACAGGGGGTTGTGCTTGGTATGAACACTGAAGCTTTCTTT | CATSRAPQGVVLGMNTEAFF
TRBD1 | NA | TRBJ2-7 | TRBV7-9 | TGTGCCAGCAGTCCTGGGACAGGGATACCCTACGAGCAGTACTTC | CASSPGTGIPYEQYF
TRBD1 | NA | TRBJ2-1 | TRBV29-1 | TGCAGCGTCGGGACAGGAGCCCGAGAGCAGTTCTTC | CSVGTGAREQFF
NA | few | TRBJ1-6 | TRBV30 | TGTGCCTGGAGTACACGACCGGGAAGCAATTCACCCCTCCACTTT | CAWSTRPGSNSPLHF
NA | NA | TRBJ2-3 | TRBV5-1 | TGCGCCAGCAGCTTGGCCGGGTGGACTAGCACAGATACGCAGTATTTT | CASSLAGWTSTDTQYF
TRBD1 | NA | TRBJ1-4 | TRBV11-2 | TGTGCCAGCAGCGCCGGGACAGGCCGCGAAAAACTGTTTTTT | CASSAGTGREKLFF
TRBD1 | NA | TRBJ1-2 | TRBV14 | TGTGCCAGCAGACCAGGACAGGACTATGGCTACACCTTC | CASRPGQDYGYTF
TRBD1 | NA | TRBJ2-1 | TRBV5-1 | TGCGCCAGCAGCTACCGGACAGGGATTGTCTCGCCCCAGTTCTTC | CASSYRTGIVSPQFF
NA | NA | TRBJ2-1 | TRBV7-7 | TGTGCTAGCAGCTTGGGTGGAGAGAGCAATGAGCAGTTCTTC | CASSLGGESNEQFF
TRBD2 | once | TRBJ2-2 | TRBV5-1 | TGCGCCAGCAGCTTTTCAGCGGGAGCGGACGGGGAGCTGTTTTTT | CASSFSAGADGELFF
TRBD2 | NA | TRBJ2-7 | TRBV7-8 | TGTGCCAGCAGCCTCGGGACTAGCGACTCCTACGAGCAGTACTTC | CASSLGTSDSYEQYF
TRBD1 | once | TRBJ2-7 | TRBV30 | TGTGCCTGGACCATGACAGGGCTGTACGAGCAGTACTTC | CAWTMTGLYEQYF
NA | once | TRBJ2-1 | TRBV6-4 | TGTGCCAGCAGGCGTAATACAGGGACTGAGCAGTTCTTC | CASRRNTGTEQFF
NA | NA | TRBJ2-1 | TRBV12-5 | TGTGCTAGTGGTTCCTCCCCCGCCGGGGAGCAGTTCTTC | CASGSSPAGEQFF
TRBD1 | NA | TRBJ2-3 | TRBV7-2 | TGTGCCAGCAGCTCCGGGACAGTGGGCTTGGATACGCAGTATTTT | CASSSGTVGLDTQYF
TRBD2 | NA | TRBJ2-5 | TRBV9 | TGTGCCAGCAGCCTGAGCGGGAGGGCGGAAACCCAGTACTTC | CASSLSGRAETQYF
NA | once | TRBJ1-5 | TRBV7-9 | TGTGCCAGCAGCTTGATTGGGGGGAATCAGCCCCAGCATTTT | CASSLIGGNQPQHF
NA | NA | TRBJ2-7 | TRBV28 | TGTGCCAGCAGCGTTGGACAGTCCTACGAGCAGTACTTC | CASSVGQSYEQYF
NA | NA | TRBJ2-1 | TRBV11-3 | TGTGCCAGCAGCCCAGACAGCTTATACAATGAGCAGTTCTTC | CASSPDSLYNEQFF
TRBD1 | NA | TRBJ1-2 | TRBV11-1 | TGTGCCAGCAGCCGGACAGGGAACTATGGCTACACCTTC | CASSRTGNYGYTF
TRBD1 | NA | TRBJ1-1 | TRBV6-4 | TGTGCCAGCAGTCGACAGGGGGCGGAAACTGAAGCTTTCTTT | CASSRQGAETEAFF
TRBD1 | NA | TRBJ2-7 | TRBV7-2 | TGTGCCAGCAGCACCCGGGACAGGAGCTCCTACGAGCAGTACTTC | CASSTRDRSSYEQYF
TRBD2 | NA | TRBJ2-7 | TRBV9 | TGTGCCAGCAGCGTACGCGGGAGTATCTACGAGCAGTACTTC | CASSVRGSIYEQYF
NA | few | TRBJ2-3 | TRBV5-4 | TGTGCCAGCAGCTTGGGTGGGGCAGTAGCCTATTACACAGATACGCAGTATTTT | CASSLGGAVAYYTDTQYF
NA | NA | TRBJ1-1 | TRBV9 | TGTGCCAGCAGCGTAGCGTGGCAGACAAACACTGAAGCTTTCTTT | CASSVAWQTNTEAFF
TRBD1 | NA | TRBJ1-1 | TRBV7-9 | TGTGCCAGCAGCTTAGGCCGAACAGGGGTGCGGGAAACTGAAGCTTTCTTT | CASSLGRTGVRETEAFF
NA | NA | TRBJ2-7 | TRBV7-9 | TGTGCCAGCAGCCTTCGTACGGTGGAGCAGTACTTC | CASSLRTVEQYF
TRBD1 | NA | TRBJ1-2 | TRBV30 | TGTGCCTGGAGTGGCCCGGGACAGGGGCACTATGGCTACACCTTC | CAWSGPGQGHYGYTF
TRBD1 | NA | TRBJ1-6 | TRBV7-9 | TGTGCCAGCACCCTAACGGGGACAGGGAGTTCACCCCTCCACTTT | CASTLTGTGSSPLHF